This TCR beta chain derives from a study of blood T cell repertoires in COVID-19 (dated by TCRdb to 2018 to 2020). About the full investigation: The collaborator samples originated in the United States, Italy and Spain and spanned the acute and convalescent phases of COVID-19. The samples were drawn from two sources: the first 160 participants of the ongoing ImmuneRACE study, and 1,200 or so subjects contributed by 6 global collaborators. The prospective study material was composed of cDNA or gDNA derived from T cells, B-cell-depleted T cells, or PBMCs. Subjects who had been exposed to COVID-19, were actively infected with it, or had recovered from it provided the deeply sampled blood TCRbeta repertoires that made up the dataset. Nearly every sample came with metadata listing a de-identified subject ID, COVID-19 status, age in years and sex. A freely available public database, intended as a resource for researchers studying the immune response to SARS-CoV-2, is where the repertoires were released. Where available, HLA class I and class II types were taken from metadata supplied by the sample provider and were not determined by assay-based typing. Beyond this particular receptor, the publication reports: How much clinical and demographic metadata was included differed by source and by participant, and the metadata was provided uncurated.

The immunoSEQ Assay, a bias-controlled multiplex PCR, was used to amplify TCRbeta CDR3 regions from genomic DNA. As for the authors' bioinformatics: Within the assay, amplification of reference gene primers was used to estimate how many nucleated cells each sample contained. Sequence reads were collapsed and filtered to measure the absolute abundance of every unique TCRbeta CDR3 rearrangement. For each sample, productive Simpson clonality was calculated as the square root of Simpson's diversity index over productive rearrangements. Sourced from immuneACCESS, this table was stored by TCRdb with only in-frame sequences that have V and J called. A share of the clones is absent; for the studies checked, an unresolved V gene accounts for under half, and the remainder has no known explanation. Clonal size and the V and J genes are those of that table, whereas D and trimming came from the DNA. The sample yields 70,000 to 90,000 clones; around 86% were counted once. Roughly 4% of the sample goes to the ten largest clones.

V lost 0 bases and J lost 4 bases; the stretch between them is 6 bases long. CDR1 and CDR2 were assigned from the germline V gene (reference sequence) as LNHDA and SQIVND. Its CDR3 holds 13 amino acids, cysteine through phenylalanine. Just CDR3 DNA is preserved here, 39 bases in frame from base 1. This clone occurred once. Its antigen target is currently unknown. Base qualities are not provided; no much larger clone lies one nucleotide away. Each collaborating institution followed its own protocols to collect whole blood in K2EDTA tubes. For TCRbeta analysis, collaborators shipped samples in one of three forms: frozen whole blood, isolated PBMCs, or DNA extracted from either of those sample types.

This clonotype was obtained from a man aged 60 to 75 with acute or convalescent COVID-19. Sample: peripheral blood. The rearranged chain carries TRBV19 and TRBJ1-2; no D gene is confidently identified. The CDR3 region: CASSIDTLYGYTF. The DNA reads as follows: TGTGCCAGTAGTATAGATACTCTCTATGGCTACACCTTC.